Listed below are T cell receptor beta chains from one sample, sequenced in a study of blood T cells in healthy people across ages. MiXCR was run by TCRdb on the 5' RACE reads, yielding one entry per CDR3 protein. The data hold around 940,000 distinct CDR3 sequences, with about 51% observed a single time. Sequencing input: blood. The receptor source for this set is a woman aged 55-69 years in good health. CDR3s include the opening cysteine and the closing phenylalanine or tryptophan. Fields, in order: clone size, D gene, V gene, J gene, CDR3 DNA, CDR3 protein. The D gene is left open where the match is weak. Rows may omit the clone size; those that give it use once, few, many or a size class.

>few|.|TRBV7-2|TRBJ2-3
TGTGCCAGCAGGCAACCTAGCACAGATACGCAGTATTTT
CASRQPSTDTQYF
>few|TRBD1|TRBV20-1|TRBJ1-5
TGCAGTGCTCGCCCCGCCGCAGGGGGCGGGAAAAGCAATCAGCCCCAGCATTTT
CSARPAAGGGKSNQPQHF
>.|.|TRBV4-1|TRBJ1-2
TGCGCCAGCAGCCCGACCCCCTTGCAGGCCTACACCTTC
CASSPTPLQAYTF
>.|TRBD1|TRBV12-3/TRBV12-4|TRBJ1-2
TGTGCCACCGCGGACAGGGAGGGGTATGGCTACACCTTC
CATADREGYGYTF
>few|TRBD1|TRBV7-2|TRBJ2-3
TGTGCCAGCAGCTTAGCGCTGGGACAGGGCTCTGATACGCAGTATTTT
CASSLALGQGSDTQYF
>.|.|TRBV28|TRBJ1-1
TGTGCCACCCATCCACAGGGCACTGAAGCTTTCTTT
CATHPQGTEAFF
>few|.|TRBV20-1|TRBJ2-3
TGCAGTTTACCGCTAGGCTCGGGGGATACGCAGTATTTT
CSLPLGSGDTQYF
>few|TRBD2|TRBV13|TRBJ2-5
TGTGCCAGCAGTTCCGCCGGGACTAGCGACGAGACCCAGTACTTC
CASSSAGTSDETQYF
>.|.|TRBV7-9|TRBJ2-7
TGTGCCAGCAGCGTAACCGACCTCTCCTACGAGCAGTACTTC
CASSVTDLSYEQYF
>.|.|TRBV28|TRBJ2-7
TGTGCCAGCACCTATGGGGTTAGCTCCTACGAGCAGTACTTC
CASTYGVSSYEQYF
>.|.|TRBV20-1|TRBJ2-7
TGCAGTGCGAGTCCTGACAGGTGCGAGCAGTACTTC
CSASPDRCEQYF
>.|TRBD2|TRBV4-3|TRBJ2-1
TGCGCCAGCAGTCCCGGGACTAGCCCCCGCTCCTACAATGAGCAGTTCTTC
CASSPGTSPRSYNEQFF
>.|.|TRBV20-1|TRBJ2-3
TGCAGTGCTAGTTGGGGGACCGATACAGATACGCAGTATTTT
CSASWGTDTDTQYF
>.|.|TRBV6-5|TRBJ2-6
TGTGCCAGCAGCCCAGACTGGAGCTCTGGGGCCAACGTCCTGACTTTC
CASSPDWSSGANVLTF
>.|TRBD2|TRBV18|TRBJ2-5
TGTGCCAGCTCACAACTAGCGGGAGGAGTCAATGAGCAGTACTTC
CASSQLAGGVNEQYF
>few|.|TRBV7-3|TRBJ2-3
TGTGCCAGCAGCCCACACGGGTCAGGTACGCAGTATTTT
CASSPHGSGTQYF
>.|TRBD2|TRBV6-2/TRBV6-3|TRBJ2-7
TGTGCCAGCAGTTACTCGATGGCTAGCGGGCCCTACGAGCAGTACTTC
CASSYSMASGPYEQYF
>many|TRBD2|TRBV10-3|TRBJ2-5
TGTGCCATCAGCCGAGCGGGAGGGCCCTCGGGAGAGACCCAGTACTTC
CAISRAGGPSGETQYF
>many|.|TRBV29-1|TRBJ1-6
TGCAGCGTTGGTGGGGGCGGAGGATCACCCCTCCACTTT
CSVGGGGGSPLHF
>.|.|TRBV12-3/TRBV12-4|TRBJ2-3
TGTGCCAGCAGTTTAGGGAGGCCCCCAGATACGCAGTATTTT
CASSLGRPPDTQYF
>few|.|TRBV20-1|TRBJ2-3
TGCAGTGCTAGACCCGGGGGAGGCAGCACAGATACGCAGTATTTT
CSARPGGGSTDTQYF
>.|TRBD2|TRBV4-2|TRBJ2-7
TGTGCCAGCAGCCCCACGGGACTAGAAAACGAGCAGTACTTC
CASSPTGLENEQYF
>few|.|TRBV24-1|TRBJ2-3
TGTGCCACCAGTGACCCCAGCGGGCAAAGCACAGATACGCAGTATTTT
CATSDPSGQSTDTQYF
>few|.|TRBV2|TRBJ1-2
TGTGCCAGCCGCCGCTCCGGATCGAACTATGGCTACACCTTC
CASRRSGSNYGYTF
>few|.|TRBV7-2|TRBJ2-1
TGTGCCAGCAGCTTAGCAGCTAGAATCAATGAGCAGTTCTTC
CASSLAARINEQFF
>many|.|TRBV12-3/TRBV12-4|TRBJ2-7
TGTGCCAGCAGTTTAGCAAACTCCTACGAGCAGTACTTC
CASSLANSYEQYF
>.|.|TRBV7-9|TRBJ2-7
TGTGCCAGCAACCCTTTACAGGGATCCCTCGAGCAGTACTTC
CASNPLQGSLEQYF
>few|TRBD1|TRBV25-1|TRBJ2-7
TGTGCCAGCAGACGGACAGGGTTAAACGAGCAGTACTTC
CASRRTGLNEQYF
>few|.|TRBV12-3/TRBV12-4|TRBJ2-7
TGTGCCAGCAGGTGGGAGTCCTACGAGCAGTACTTC
CASRWESYEQYF
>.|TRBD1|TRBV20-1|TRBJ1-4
TGCAGTGCTTGGGACAGGGGAGAGGAAAAACTGTTTTTT
CSAWDRGEEKLFF
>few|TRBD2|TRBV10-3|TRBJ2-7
TGTGCCATCAGGAAAGGACTAGCGGGCGGCTACGAGCAGTACTTC
CAIRKGLAGGYEQYF
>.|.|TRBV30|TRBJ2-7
TGTGCCTGGTCTACGGGTAGGGGTAGCTCCTACGAGCAGTACTTC
CAWSTGRGSSYEQYF
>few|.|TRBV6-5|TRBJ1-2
TGTGCCAGCAGTGCCTCCGGGGTTGGCTACACCTTC
CASSASGVGYTF
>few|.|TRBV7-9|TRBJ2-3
TGTGCCAGCTCCCTCTTGGGGGAAACAGATACGCAGTATTTT
CASSLLGETDTQYF
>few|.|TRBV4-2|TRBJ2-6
TGTGCCAGCAGCCAAGTAGAGGGTAGATTTTCTGGGGCCAACGTCCTGACTTTC
CASSQVEGRFSGANVLTF
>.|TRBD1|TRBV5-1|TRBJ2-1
TGCGCCAGCAGCTCGGCAGGGGGTACTCACAATGAGCAGTTCTTC
CASSSAGGTHNEQFF
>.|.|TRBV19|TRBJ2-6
TGTGCCAGTAGTAGGGGGAAAGTCTCTGGGGCCAACGTCCTGACTTTC
CASSRGKVSGANVLTF